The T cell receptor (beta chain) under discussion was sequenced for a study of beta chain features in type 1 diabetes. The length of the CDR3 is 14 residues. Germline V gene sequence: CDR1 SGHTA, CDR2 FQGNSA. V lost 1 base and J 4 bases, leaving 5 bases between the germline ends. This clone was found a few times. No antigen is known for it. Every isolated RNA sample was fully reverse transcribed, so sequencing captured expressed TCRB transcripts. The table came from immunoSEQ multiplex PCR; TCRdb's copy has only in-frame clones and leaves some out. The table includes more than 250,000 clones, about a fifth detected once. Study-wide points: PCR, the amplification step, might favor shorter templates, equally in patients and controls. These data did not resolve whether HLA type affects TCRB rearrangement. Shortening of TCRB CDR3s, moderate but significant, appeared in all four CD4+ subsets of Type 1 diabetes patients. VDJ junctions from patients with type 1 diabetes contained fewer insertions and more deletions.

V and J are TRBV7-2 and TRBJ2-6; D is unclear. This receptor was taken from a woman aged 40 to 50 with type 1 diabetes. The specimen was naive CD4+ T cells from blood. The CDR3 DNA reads TGTGCCAGCAGCTTAGATCCGGGGGCCAACGTCCTGACTTTC. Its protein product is CASSLDPGANVLTF.